A selection of T cell receptor beta chains follows, all from one sample in a study of blood T cell repertoires in COVID-19. Only in-frame clones appear in the TCRdb table, and some are missing; sequencing was by immunoSEQ multiplex PCR. The data hold under 250,000 clones, with around three quarters observed a single time. Material: peripheral blood. Receptors originate from a woman in her 70s with acute or convalescent COVID-19. CDR3s include the opening cysteine and the closing phenylalanine or tryptophan. The D gene is left open where the match is weak. Size values are once, few and many counts, or a class for expanded clones, and some rows have none.

CDR3aa,CDR3nt,abundance,j_gene,v_gene,d_gene
CASRPARDPDTQYF,TGTGCCAGCAGACCGGCCAGGGATCCTGATACGCAGTATTTT,-,TRBJ2-3,TRBV6-5,-
CASKSRDSYGYTF,TGTGCCAGTAAGTCCCGGGACAGCTATGGCTACACCTTC,-,TRBJ1-2,TRBV27,TRBD1
CASSLGGQGFEKLFF,TGCGCCAGCAGCTTGGGGGGGCAAGGGTTTGAAAAACTGTTTTTT,-,TRBJ1-4,TRBV5-1,-
CATSRGGTDYGYTF,TGTGCCACCAGCAGAGGTGGGACAGACTATGGCTACACCTTC,-,TRBJ1-2,TRBV15,TRBD1
CASSLVGLVFNEQFF,TGTGCCAGCAGCTTAGTTGGACTAGTTTTCAATGAGCAGTTCTTC,few,TRBJ2-1,TRBV7-2,TRBD2
CASSGELGGYGYTF,TGTGCCAGCTCTGGGGAATTAGGAGGCTATGGCTACACCTTC,-,TRBJ1-2,TRBV18,-
CAWSVYGTPIYGYTF,TGTGCCTGGAGTGTATACGGGACTCCGATATATGGCTACACCTTC,few,TRBJ1-2,TRBV30,-
CASSWGGSAFNEKLFF,TGTGCCAGCAGTTGGGGGGGGTCAGCCTTTAATGAAAAACTGTTTTTT,-,TRBJ1-4,TRBV28,-
CATSDSGQGNNQPQHF,TGTGCCACCAGTGATTCGGGACAGGGTAACAATCAGCCCCAGCATTTT,-,TRBJ1-5,TRBV24-1,TRBD1
CASRASGPGKGTGELFF,TGTGCCAGTAGGGCTAGCGGTCCCGGGAAGGGTACCGGGGAGCTGTTTTTT,-,TRBJ2-2,TRBV19,TRBD2
CASSYLGVRGQNEQFF,TGTGCCAGCAGTTATCTGGGAGTCAGGGGGCAAAATGAGCAGTTCTTC,-,TRBJ2-1,TRBV7-9,TRBD1
CASQQGMNTEAFF,TGTGCCAGCCAACAGGGGATGAACACTGAAGCTTTCTTT,-,TRBJ1-1,TRBV25-1,TRBD1
CASSLEGQVTDTQYF,TGTGCCAGCAGCTTAGAAGGACAGGTAACAGATACGCAGTATTTT,-,TRBJ2-3,TRBV11-2,TRBD1
CASRSGQGFSQPQHF,TGTGCCAGTAGGTCGGGACAGGGCTTCTCTCAGCCCCAGCATTTT,-,TRBJ1-5,TRBV19,TRBD1
CASRRLAGVNEQYF,TGTGCCAGCAGAAGACTAGCGGGAGTCAACGAGCAGTACTTC,once,TRBJ2-7,TRBV6-5,TRBD2
CASSEALRGGETQYF,TGTGCCAGCAGTGAAGCGCTTCGTGGCGGGGAGACCCAGTACTTC,-,TRBJ2-5,TRBV2,-
CASSYGAGAPSYEQYF,TGTGCCAGCAGTTATGGGGCGGGGGCCCCCAGCTACGAGCAGTACTTC,-,TRBJ2-7,TRBV6-2/TRBV6-3,-
CASSESGQETQYF,TGTGCCAGCAGCGAAAGCGGCCAAGAGACCCAGTACTTC,few,TRBJ2-5,TRBV9,-
CASEGAGGTGELFF,TGTGCCAGCGAGGGAGCGGGAGGAACCGGGGAGCTGTTTTTT,-,TRBJ2-2,TRBV2,TRBD2
CASSPGTGYYEQYF,TGTGCCAGCTCACCAGGGACAGGGTATTACGAGCAGTACTTC,-,TRBJ2-7,TRBV18,TRBD1